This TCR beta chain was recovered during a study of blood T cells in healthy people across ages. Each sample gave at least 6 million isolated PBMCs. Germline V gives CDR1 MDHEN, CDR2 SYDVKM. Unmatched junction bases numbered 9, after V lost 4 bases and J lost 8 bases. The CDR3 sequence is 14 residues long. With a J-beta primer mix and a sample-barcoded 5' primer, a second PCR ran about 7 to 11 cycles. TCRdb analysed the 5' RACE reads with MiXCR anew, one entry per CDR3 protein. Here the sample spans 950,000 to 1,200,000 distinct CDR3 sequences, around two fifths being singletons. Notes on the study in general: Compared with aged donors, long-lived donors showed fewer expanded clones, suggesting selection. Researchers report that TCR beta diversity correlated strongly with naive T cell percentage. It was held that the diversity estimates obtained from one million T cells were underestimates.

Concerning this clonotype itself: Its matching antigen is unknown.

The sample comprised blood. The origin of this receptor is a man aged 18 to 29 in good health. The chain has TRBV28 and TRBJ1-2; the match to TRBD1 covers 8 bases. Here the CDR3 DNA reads TGTGCCAGCAGTTCCCACAGGGGGGCGAGAGGCTACACCTTC. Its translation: CASSSHRGARGYTF.